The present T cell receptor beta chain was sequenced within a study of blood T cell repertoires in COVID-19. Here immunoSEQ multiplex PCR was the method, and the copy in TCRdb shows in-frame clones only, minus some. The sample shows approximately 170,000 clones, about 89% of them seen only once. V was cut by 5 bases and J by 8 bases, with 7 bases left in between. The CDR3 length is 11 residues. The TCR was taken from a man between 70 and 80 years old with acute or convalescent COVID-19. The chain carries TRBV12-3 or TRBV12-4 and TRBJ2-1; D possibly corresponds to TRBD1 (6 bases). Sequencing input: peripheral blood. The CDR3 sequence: CASSEGDEQFF. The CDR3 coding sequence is TGTGCCAGCAGTGAGGGGGATGAGCAGTTCTTC.